The present entry profiles one TCR beta chain with its context. This sample stems from a study of shared clonotypes between healthy human individuals. Across the study: Ranging from 18 to 49 in age, donors were a couple of women and three men.

Using immunoSEQ multiplex PCR, the repertoire was profiled, and TCRdb retains in-frame clones only, with some absent. The table includes a few hundred thousand clones, more than 95% detected once. Looked up from germline, CDR1 is LGHNA and CDR2 is YNFKEQ. The CDR3 totals 17 residues. V was shortened by 2 bases and J by 6 bases, with 22 bases between the two germline ends. The chain uses TRBV4-2 and TRBJ1-2; tentatively, D is TRBD1 (5 bases). The TCR originated in a woman aged 30 to 39 in good health. Sequenced input: naive CD4+ T cells sorted from blood. Documented subset: CD45RA+ positively selected. The CDR3 coding sequence is TGTGCCAGCAGCCAAATTAACGGGTTAGTCATGGGGGATGGCTACACCTTC. Residues: CASSQINGLVMGDGYTF.